This T cell receptor (beta chain) appears in the sequencing data of a study of cytomegalovirus exposure and HLA in healthy donors. General study results and limits: There was a cluster of highly shared sequence variants that was likely a sequencing artifact. The records held CMV serostatus as the only immune exposure information. Rarity characterized most TCR sequences, yet some public TCRs appeared in many donors. An Asian-associated ancestry cluster reportedly showed fewer N-insertions than the approximately 660-donor mean in a later analysis.

This clone was seen a handful of times. The antigen is not known. Trimming removed 6 bases from V and 4 bases from J; junction bases left unmatched: 9. Per the germline V gene, CDR1 is MNHEY and CDR2 is SVGAGI. The CDR3 length is 15 residues. Both 60 Vbeta primers and 13 Jbeta primers went into the PCR. The protocol was immunoSEQ multiplex PCR, while the TCRdb copy is restricted to in-frame clones and leaves out a portion. The table includes 90,000 to 150,000 clones, about 78% detected once. The rearrangement joins TRBV6-5 to TRBJ1-5; 7 bases fit TRBD1. This receptor was obtained from a middle-aged woman in good health and CMV-seropositive. The sample comprised PBMCs. In DNA, the CDR3 is TGTGCCAGCAGACCGGGACAGAGCCCTAATCAGCCCCAGCATTTT. Its translation: CASRPGQSPNQPQHF.